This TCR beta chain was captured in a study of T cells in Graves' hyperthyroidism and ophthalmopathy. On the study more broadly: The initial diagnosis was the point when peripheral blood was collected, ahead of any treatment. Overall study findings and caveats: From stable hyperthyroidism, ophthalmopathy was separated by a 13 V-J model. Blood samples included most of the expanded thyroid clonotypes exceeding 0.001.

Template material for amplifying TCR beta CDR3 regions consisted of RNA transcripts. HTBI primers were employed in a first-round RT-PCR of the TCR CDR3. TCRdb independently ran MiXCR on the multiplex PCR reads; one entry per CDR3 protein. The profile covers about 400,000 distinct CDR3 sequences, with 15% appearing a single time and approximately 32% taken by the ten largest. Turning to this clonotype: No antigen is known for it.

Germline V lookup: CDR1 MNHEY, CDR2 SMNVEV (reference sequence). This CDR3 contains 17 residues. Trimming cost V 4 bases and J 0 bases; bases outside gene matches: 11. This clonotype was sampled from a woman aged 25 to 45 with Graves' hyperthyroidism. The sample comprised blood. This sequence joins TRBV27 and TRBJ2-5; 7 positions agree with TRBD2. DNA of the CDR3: TGTGCCAGCAGTTGGACGGCCAGCGGGATTAACCAAGAGACCCAGTACTTC. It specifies CASSWTASGINQETQYF.